The sequence of this T cell receptor (beta chain) was determined in a study of T cell changes during pregnancy in multiple sclerosis. The CDR3 length is 14 residues. After removal of 0 bases from V and 4 bases from J, the junction contained 3 bases not matched to a gene. Germline CDR1 reads SGDLS; CDR2 reads YYNGEE. Sequencing was performed with immunoSEQ multiplex PCR; in TCRdb, only in-frame clones are kept and a portion is missing. Among around 110,000 clones, roughly nine tenths were seen once, and the ten largest hold roughly 1.4%. The specimen comprised peripheral blood, sampled in the third trimester of pregnancy. The chain joins TRBV9 to TRBJ2-5, with TRBD2 identical over 7 bases. The clonotype comes from a female donor with multiple sclerosis, enrolled in a pregnancy study. CDR3 in amino acids: CASSVGTRVETQYF. CDR3 bases: TGTGCCAGCAGCGTAGGGACTAGAGTAGAGACCCAGTACTTC.